The 5 T cell receptor beta chains below were found in one sample sequenced in a study of blood T cell repertoires in COVID-19. Measured with immunoSEQ multiplex PCR; TCRdb has only the in-frame clones, and not every one. The table shows about 290,000 clones, with approximately 86% occurring only once. Material: peripheral blood. Every receptor here comes from a woman aged 45-65 years with active or convalescent COVID-19.

This clone came up once. The chain uses TRBV7-2 and TRBJ1-2; TRBD1 might be the D (6 bases). Trimming removed 0 bases from V and 5 bases from J, with 10 bases in between. Per germline, CDR1 SGHTA and CDR2 FQGNSA. The CDR3 is made up of 14 amino acids. DNA for the CDR3: TGTGCCAGCAGCTTAGCGCAGGGGCATTATGGCTACACCTTC. Its protein is CASSLAQGHYGYTF.

This chain joins TRBV15 and TRBJ2-1; TRBD2 matches 7 bases. Germline CDR1 reads LNHNV; CDR2 reads YYDKDF (reference sequence). With 1 base clipped from V and 0 bases from J, the junction kept 3 bases outside the gene matches. The CDR3 is made up of 16 amino acids. CDR3 loop: CATSRGGGSSYNEQFF. The CDR3 region has the DNA TGTGCCACCAGCAGAGGAGGCGGGAGCTCCTACAATGAGCAGTTCTTC.

The chain recombines TRBV2 with TRBJ2-2; no clear D. Per germline, CDR1 SNHLY and CDR2 FYNNEI. The CDR3 sequence is 11 residues long. V was cut by 4 bases and J by 7 bases, with 4 bases left in between. This CDR3 reads CASSAVGELFF. The CDR3 DNA is TGTGCCAGCAGTGCAGTCGGGGAGCTGTTTTTT.

This chain links TRBV20-1 with TRBJ2-2, with 9 bases identical to TRBD1. J lost 3 bases, V lost 3 bases, and 5 bases had no gene match. CDR3 size: 15 residues. Germline V lookup: CDR1 DFQATT, CDR2 SNEGSKA (reference sequence). The CDR3 nucleotides read TGCAGTGCTAGTAGGACAGGGGATTACACCGGGGAGCTGTTTTTT. Amino acid sequence: CSASRTGDYTGELFF.

This chain links TRBV4-2 with TRBJ2-2; D not certain. This CDR3 is built from 15 residues. Trimming took off 1 base at V and 7 bases at J, with 13 bases between the two ends. Germline V gene data show CDR1 as LGHNA and CDR2 as YNFKEQ. The CDR3 nucleotides are TGTGCCAGCAGCCAAGGGCCACGGCCGGGCGGGGAGCTGTTTTTT. Amino acids: CASSQGPRPGGELFF.